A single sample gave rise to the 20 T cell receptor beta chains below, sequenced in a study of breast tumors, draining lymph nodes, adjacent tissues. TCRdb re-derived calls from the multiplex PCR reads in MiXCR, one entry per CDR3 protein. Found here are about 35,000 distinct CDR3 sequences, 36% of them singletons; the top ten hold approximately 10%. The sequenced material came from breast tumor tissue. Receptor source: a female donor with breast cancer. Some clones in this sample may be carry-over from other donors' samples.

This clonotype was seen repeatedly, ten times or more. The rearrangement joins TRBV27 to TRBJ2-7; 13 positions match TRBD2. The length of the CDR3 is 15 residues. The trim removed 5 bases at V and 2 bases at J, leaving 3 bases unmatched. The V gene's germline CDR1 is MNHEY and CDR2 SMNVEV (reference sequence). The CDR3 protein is CASSTSGRATYEQYF. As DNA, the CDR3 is TGTGCCAGCAGTACTAGCGGGAGGGCCACCTACGAGCAGTACTTC.

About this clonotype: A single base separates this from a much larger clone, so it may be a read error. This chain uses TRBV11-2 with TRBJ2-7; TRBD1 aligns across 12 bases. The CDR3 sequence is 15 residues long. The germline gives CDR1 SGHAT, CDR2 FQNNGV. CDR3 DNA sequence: TGTGCCAGCAGCCCCGGGACAGGGGGCCCCTACGAGCGGTACTTC. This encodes CASSPGTGGPYERYF.

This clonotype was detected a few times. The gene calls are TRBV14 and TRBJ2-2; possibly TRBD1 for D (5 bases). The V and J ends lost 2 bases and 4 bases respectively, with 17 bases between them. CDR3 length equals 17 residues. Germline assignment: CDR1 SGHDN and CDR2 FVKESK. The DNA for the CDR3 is TGTGCCAGCAGCCAAAATTCGGGCAGGGCCGGCACCGGGGAGCTGTTTTTT. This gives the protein CASSQNSGRAGTGELFF.

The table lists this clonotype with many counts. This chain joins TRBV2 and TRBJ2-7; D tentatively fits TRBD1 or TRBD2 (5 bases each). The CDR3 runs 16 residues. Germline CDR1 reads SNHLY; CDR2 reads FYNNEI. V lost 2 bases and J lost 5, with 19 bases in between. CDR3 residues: CASSETRGASGNEQYF. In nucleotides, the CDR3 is TGTGCCAGCAGTGAAACGAGGGGCGCATCAGGCAACGAGCAGTACTTC.

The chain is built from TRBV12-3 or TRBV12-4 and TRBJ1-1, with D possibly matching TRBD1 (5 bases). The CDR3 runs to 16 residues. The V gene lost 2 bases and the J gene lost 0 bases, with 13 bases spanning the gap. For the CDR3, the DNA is TGTGCCAGCAGTTTAAGGGAGGGGTGGGTGAACACTGAAGCTTTCTTT. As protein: CASSLREGWVNTEAFF.

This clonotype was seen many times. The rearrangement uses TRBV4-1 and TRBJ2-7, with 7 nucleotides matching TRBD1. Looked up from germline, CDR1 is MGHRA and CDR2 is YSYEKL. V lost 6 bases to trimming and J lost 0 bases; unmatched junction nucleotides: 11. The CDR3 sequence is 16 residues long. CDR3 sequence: CASSPTGYPSSYEQYF. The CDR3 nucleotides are TGCGCCAGCAGTCCGACAGGGTATCCGAGCTCCTACGAGCAGTACTTC.

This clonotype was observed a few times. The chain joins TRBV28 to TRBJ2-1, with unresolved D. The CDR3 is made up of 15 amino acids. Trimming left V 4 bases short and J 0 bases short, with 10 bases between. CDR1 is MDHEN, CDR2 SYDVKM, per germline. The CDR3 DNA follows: TGTGCCAGCAGTTCACAAGAGAACTCCTACAATGAGCAGTTCTTC. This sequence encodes CASSSQENSYNEQFF.

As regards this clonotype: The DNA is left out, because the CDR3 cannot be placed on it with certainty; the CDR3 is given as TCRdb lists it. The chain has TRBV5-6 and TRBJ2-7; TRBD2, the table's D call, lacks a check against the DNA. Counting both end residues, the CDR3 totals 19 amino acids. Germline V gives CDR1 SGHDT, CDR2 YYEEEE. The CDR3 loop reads CASSFYICSVSGPDGEQYF.

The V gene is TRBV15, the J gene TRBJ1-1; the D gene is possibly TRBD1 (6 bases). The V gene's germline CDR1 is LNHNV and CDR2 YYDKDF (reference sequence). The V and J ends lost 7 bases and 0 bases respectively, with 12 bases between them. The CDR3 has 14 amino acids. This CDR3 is CATKPWDMNTEAFF. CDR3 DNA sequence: TGTGCCACCAAACCCTGGGACATGAACACTGAAGCTTTCTTT.

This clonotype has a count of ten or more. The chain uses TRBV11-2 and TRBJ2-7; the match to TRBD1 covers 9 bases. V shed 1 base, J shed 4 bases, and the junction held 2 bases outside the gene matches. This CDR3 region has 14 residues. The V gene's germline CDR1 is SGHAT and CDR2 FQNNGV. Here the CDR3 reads CASSLGTGEYEQYF. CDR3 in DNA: TGTGCCAGCAGCTTAGGGACAGGGGAATACGAGCAGTACTTC.

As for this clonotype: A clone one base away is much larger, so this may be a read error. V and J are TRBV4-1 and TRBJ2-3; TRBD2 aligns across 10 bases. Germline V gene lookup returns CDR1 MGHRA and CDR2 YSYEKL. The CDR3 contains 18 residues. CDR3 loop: CASSQDQMSGRGTNTQYF. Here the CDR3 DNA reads TGCGCCAGCAGCCAAGACCAGATGAGCGGGAGGGGCACAAATACGCAGTATTTT.

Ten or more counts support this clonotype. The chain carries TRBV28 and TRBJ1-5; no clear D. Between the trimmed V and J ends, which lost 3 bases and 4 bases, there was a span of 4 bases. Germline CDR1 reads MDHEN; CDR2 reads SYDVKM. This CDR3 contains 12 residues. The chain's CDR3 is CASSFWNQPQHF. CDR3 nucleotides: TGTGCCAGCAGTTTTTGGAATCAGCCCCAGCATTTT.

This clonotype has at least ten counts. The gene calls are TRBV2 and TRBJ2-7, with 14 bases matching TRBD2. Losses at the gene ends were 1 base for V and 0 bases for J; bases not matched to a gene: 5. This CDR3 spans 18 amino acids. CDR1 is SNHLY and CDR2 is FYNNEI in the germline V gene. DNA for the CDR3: TGTGCCAGCAGTGAAGGACTAGCGGGAGGGTGGGGCTCCTACGAGCAGTACTTC. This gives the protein CASSEGLAGGWGSYEQYF.

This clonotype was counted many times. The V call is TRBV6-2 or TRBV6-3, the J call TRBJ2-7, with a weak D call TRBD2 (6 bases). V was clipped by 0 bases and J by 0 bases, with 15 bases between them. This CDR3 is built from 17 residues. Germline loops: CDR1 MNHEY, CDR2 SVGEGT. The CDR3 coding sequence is TGTGCCAGCAGTTACTCGAACGTAGCGGCAAGCTCCTACGAGCAGTACTTC. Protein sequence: CASSYSNVAASSYEQYF.

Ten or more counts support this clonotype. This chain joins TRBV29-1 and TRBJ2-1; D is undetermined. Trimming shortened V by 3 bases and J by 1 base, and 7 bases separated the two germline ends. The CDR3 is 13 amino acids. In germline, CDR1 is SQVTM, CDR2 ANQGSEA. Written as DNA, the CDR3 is TGCAGCGTTGAGCCGGGTTCCTACAATGAGCAGTTCTTC. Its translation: CSVEPGSYNEQFF.

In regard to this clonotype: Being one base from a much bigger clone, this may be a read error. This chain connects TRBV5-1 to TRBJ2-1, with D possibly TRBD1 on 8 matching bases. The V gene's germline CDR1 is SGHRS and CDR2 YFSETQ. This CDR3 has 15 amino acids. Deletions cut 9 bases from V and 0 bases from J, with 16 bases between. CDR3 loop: CANRGGVLSYNEQFF. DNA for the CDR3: TGCGCCAACAGGGGGGGAGTTCTCTCCTACAATGAGCAGTTCTTC. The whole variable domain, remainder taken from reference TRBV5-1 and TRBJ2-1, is KAGVTQTPRYLIKTRGQQVTLSCSPISGHRSVSWYQQTPGQGLQFLFEYFSETQRNKGNFPGRFSGRQFSNSRSEMNVSTLELGDSALYLCANRGGVLSYNEQFFGPGTRLTVL.

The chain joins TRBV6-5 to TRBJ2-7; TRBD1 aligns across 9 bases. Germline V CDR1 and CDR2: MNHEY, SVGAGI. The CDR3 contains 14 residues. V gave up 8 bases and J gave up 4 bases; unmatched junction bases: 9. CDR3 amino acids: CASGEGQGVYEQYF. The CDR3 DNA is TGTGCCAGCGGAGAGGGACAGGGAGTATACGAGCAGTACTTC.

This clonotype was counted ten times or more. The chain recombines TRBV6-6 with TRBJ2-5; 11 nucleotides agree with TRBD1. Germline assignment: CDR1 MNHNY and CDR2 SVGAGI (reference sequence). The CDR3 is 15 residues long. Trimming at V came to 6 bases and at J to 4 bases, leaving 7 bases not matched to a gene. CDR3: CASSLTGTGGETQYF. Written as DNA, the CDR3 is TGTGCCAGCAGCTTAACCGGGACAGGGGGAGAGACCCAGTACTTC.

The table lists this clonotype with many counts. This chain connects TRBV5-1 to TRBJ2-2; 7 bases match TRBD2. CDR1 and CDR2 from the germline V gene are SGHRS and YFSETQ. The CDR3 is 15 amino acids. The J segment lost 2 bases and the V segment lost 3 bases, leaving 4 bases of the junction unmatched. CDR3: CASSWEGLNTGELFF. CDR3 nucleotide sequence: TGCGCCAGCAGCTGGGAGGGACTTAACACCGGGGAGCTGTTTTTT. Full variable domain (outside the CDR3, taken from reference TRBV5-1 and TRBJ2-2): KAGVTQTPRYLIKTRGQQVTLSCSPISGHRSVSWYQQTPGQGLQFLFEYFSETQRNKGNFPGRFSGRQFSNSRSEMNVSTLELGDSALYLCASSWEGLNTGELFFGEGSRLTVL.

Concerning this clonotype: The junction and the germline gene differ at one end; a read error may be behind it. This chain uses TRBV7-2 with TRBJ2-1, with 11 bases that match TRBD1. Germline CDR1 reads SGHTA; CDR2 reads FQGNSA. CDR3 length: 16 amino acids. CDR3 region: CASSLSGTGGYNEQFF. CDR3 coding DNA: TGCGCCAGCAGCTTATCCGGGACAGGGGGCTACAATGAGCAGTTCTTC.